One sample yielded the 24 T cell receptor beta chains listed below, sequenced in a study of shared clonotypes between healthy human individuals. TCRdb keeps only in-frame clones here, not all; method: immunoSEQ multiplex PCR. The sample lists roughly 1 million clones, 70% to 80% occurring once. Material for sequencing was memory CD4+ T cells sorted from blood. Stated subset: CD45RA-negative fraction. The receptors shown here come from a man between 18 and 29 years old in good health.

This chain connects TRBV5-4 to TRBJ1-3; possible D gene TRBD1, 5 bases. The germline gives CDR1 SGHNT, CDR2 YYREEE (reference sequence). Trimming removed 4 bases at V and 0 bases at J, with 14 bases between. There are 16 residues in the CDR3. CDR3 region: CASSRDSASSGNTIYF. CDR3 nucleotide sequence: TGTGCCAGCAGCCGAGACAGTGCAAGCTCTGGAAACACCATATATTTT.

The V and J genes are TRBV5-6 and TRBJ2-6, with D possibly being TRBD1 or TRBD2 (5 bases each). Trimming removed 5 bases at V and 2 bases at J, with 11 bases between. The CDR3 runs to 15 residues. The V gene's germline CDR1 is SGHDT and CDR2 YYEEEE. CDR3 region: CASRYGTTGANVLTF. CDR3 in DNA: TGTGCCAGCAGGTACGGGACGACTGGGGCCAACGTCCTGACTTTC. The full variable domain, in which reference TRBV5-6 and TRBJ2-6 provide the parts outside the CDR3, is DAGVTQSPTHLIKTRGQQVTLRCSPKSGHDTVSWYQQALGQGPQFIFQYYEEEERQRGNFPDRFSGHQFPNYSSELNVNALLLGDSALYLCASRYGTTGANVLTFGAGSRLTVL.

The rearrangement links TRBV12-5 to TRBJ2-3; 10 bases match TRBD2. Germline V gene sequence: CDR1 LGHNT, CDR2 FRNRAP. The CDR3 loop spans 15 amino acids. Trimming at V came to 6 bases and at J to 8 bases, leaving 11 bases not matched to a gene. The CDR3 DNA reads as TGTGCTAGTGGAACCCTAGCGGGAGATTCGGGTACGCAGTATTTT. This encodes CASGTLAGDSGTQYF.

The chain has TRBV4-1 and TRBJ1-5; the D is unclear. Germline V gene sequence: CDR1 MGHRA, CDR2 YSYEKL. CDR3 size: 16 residues. V was shortened by 1 base and J by 0 bases, with 10 bases between the two germline ends. The CDR3 DNA reads as TGCGCCAGCAGCCAAGGGCGGGGTGATAGCAATCAGCCCCAGCATTTT. It translates to CASSQGRGDSNQPQHF.

The chain has TRBV27 and TRBJ1-6; D call uncertain. Germline-derived CDR1 and CDR2 are MNHEY and SMNVEV (reference sequence). The germline V and J ends were trimmed by 0 bases and 7 bases, with 7 bases remaining between them. The CDR3 contains 14 residues. This chain's CDR3 is CASSLSSLNSPLHF. CDR3 DNA: TGTGCCAGCAGTTTATCGAGTCTGAATTCACCCCTCCACTTT.

J is TRBJ1-2 and V is TRBV5-3; D is ambiguous. TRBV5-3 is designated an ORF whose function remains uncertain. This CDR3 spans 14 amino acids. V was shortened by 3 bases and J by 3 bases, with 12 bases between the two germline ends. CDR3 region: CARSSLKSHYGYTF. The CDR3 DNA sequence: TGTGCCAGAAGCTCGCTGAAATCTCACTATGGCTACACCTTC.

This clone occurred a few times. CDR3 sequence: CASSLEMGGWGTGELFF. Here the CDR3 DNA reads TGCGCCAGCAGCTTGGAGATGGGAGGATGGGGCACCGGGGAGCTGTTTTTT. The chain couples TRBV5-1 to TRBJ2-2; D is possibly TRBD2 (6 bases). The CDR3 extends over 17 amino acids. V was cut by 0 bases and J by 4 bases, with 16 bases left in between. Germline assignment: CDR1 SGHRS and CDR2 YFSETQ.

The chain has TRBV30 and TRBJ2-7; D is uncertain. V dropped 5 bases and J dropped 3 bases, with 8 bases sitting between them. Germline V gene sequence: CDR1 GTSNPN, CDR2 SVGIG (reference sequence). CDR3 length: 11 residues. The DNA of the CDR3 is TGTGCCTGGGGTAAGCTCTACGAGCAGTACTTC. Its protein is CAWGKLYEQYF.

This clone was seen repeatedly, ten times or more. Additional DNA sequences in this sample encode the identical CDR3. The chain recombines TRBV2 with TRBJ2-2, with 10 bases matching TRBD2. CDR1 and CDR2 from the germline V gene are SNHLY and FYNNEI. V shed 5 bases, J shed 2 bases, and the junction held 2 bases outside the gene matches. This CDR3 contains 15 residues. CDR3 bases: TGTGCCAGCAGTTTAGCGGGGGGAAACACCGGGGAGCTGTTTTTT. Translated, it gives CASSLAGGNTGELFF.

This rearrangement joins TRBV11-2 to TRBJ1-6; D is undetermined. Germline V gene lookup returns CDR1 SGHAT and CDR2 FQNNGV. The V end lost 0 bases, the J end lost 5 bases, and 8 bases lay between the germline ends. There are 15 residues in the CDR3. For the CDR3, the DNA is TGTGCCAGCAGCTTAGATGGTGTAAATAATTCACCCCTCCACTTT. Encoded protein: CASSLDGVNNSPLHF.

Here the CDR3 reads CASSSSSGTQYF. CDR3 coding DNA: TGTGCCAGCAGCTCTAGCTCCGGGACCCAGTACTTC. The rearrangement joins TRBV11-3 to TRBJ2-5; D is perhaps TRBD2 (5 bases). This CDR3 has 12 amino acids. V lost 4 bases and J lost 7, with 10 bases in between. The germline V gene encodes CDR1 SGHNT and CDR2 YENEEA.

The V gene is TRBV11-1, the J gene TRBJ2-5; D remains ambiguous. The V end was cut by 3 bases, the J end by 4 bases, with 6 bases between. Germline values: CDR1 SGHAT, CDR2 FQDESV (reference sequence). CDR3 length: 12 amino acids. The CDR3 reads CASSFQRETQYF. Here the CDR3 DNA reads TGTGCCAGCAGCTTCCAGCGAGAGACCCAGTACTTC.

This clone was counted only a few times. Other nucleotide sequences from this sample produce the same CDR3. The chain joins TRBV11-2 to TRBJ1-2; D not certain. The ends were cut back, 0 bases at V and 5 bases at J, with 10 bases in the middle. CDR1 is SGHAT and CDR2 is FQNNGV in the germline V gene. The CDR3 loop spans 14 amino acids. The CDR3 DNA is TGTGCCAGCAGCTTAGATAAAGGCGGATATGGCTACACCTTC. It yields the protein CASSLDKGGYGYTF.

About this clone itself: This CDR3 is also generated by other DNA sequences in the sample. The chain combines TRBV20-1 with TRBJ2-7, with D hard to call. Trimming took 3 bases from V and 4 from J, leaving 7 bases between them. The CDR3 spans 11 residues. The germline gives CDR1 DFQATT, CDR2 SNEGSKA (reference sequence). CDR3 protein: CSARGLYEQYF. CDR3 coding DNA: TGCAGTGCTAGGGGCCTTTACGAGCAGTACTTC.

The rearrangement uses TRBV7-2 and TRBJ1-5; D ambiguous. Trimming removed 4 bases from V and 9 bases from J, with 10 bases in between. The V gene's germline CDR1 is SGHTA and CDR2 FQGNSA. The CDR3 sequence is 12 residues long. The CDR3 sequence: CASSSRTGPQHF. Here the CDR3 DNA reads TGTGCCAGCAGCTCCAGGACTGGGCCCCAGCATTTT.

This chain links TRBV21-1 with TRBJ2-1; TRBD1, the table's D call, lacks a check against the DNA. TRBV21-1 is listed as a pseudogene. The CDR3 has 11 residues. CDR3 DNA: TGTGCCGGGGACAGTTACAATGAGCAGTTCTTC. Its protein is CAGDSYNEQFF.

The rearrangement links TRBV19 to TRBJ1-1, with D maybe TRBD1 (6 bases). CDR1 and CDR2 from the germline V gene are LNHDA and SQIVND (reference sequence). Deletions cut 9 bases from V and 5 bases from J, with 16 bases between. The CDR3 extends over 13 amino acids. Here the CDR3 DNA reads TGTGCCAGCTCTTCGCAGAGGGGGACTGAAGCTTTCTTT. This gives the protein CASSSQRGTEAFF.

The V call is TRBV30, the J call TRBJ2-5; D is unclear. Trimming removed 2 bases at V and 5 bases at J, with 9 bases between. Per the germline V gene, CDR1 is GTSNPN and CDR2 is SVGIG (reference sequence). The CDR3 loop spans 12 amino acids. CDR3 sequence: CAWSPAGETQYF. Written as DNA, the CDR3 is TGTGCCTGGAGTCCGGCCGGGGAGACCCAGTACTTC.

V and J are TRBV5-4 and TRBJ2-1, with 8 bases lining up with TRBD2. The CDR3 covers 14 residues. V dropped 3 bases and J dropped 7; count of bases not matched to a gene: 6. Germline V gene data show CDR1 as SGHNT and CDR2 as YYREEE (reference sequence). This CDR3 reads CASSSTSVGNEQFF. The CDR3 DNA reads as TGTGCCAGCAGCTCGACTAGCGTAGGAAATGAGCAGTTCTTC. Supplemented by reference TRBV5-4 and TRBJ2-1, the full variable domain reads ETGVTQSPTHLIKTRGQQVTLRCSSQSGHNTVSWYQQALGQGPQFIFQYYREEENGRGNFPPRFSGLQFPNYSSELNVNALELDDSALYLCASSSTSVGNEQFFGPGTRLTVL.

This clone has just a few counts. The rearrangement uses TRBV28 and TRBJ2-7; D may correspond to TRBD1 or TRBD2 (5 bases each). V dropped 8 bases and J dropped 0 bases, with 14 bases sitting between them. CDR3 length equals 14 residues. Germline CDR1 MDHEN, CDR2 SYDVKM. CDR3 coding DNA: TGTGCCAGCGGGACCCCCACTTACTCCTACGAGCAGTACTTC. Its translation is CASGTPTYSYEQYF.

The chain recombines TRBV2 with TRBJ1-1; D may be TRBD1 (5 bases). The CDR3 is 13 residues long. CDR1 and CDR2 from the germline V gene are SNHLY and FYNNEI. Trimming shortened V by 6 bases and J by 1 base, and 9 bases separated the two germline ends. The CDR3 loop is CASSGTSNTEAFF. In DNA, the CDR3 is TGTGCCAGCAGCGGGACGTCGAACACTGAAGCTTTCTTT.

CDR3 DNA sequence: TGTGCCAGCAGCTTGCAGGCAGGGGGGTATGAAAAACTGTTTTTT. It translates to CASSLQAGGYEKLFF. The chain uses TRBV11-2 and TRBJ1-4, with 7 bases matching TRBD1. The V gene's germline CDR1 is SGHAT and CDR2 FQNNGV. V lost 3 bases to trimming and J lost 6 bases; unmatched junction nucleotides: 7. The CDR3 contains 15 residues.

V usage is TRBV6-5 and J usage is TRBJ1-6; 7 bases fit TRBD1. Per the germline V gene, CDR1 is MNHEY and CDR2 is SVGAGI. After removal of 4 bases from V and 10 bases from J, the junction contained 10 bases not matched to a gene. The CDR3 is 15 residues long. The CDR3 reads CASSLSQDRWSPLHF. The CDR3 DNA follows: TGTGCCAGCAGTTTATCCCAGGACAGGTGGTCACCCCTCCACTTT.

This clone was recorded once. V gene TRBV19 combines with J gene TRBJ2-3; D is perhaps TRBD2 (5 bases). This CDR3 spans 13 amino acids. Trimming stripped 5 bases from V and 1 base from J, with 7 bases between. Looked up from germline, CDR1 is LNHDA and CDR2 is SQIVND (reference sequence). CDR3: CASSEGGTDTQYF. The CDR3 nucleotides are TGTGCCAGTAGTGAGGGAGGCACAGATACGCAGTATTTT. Drawing the rest from reference TRBV19 and TRBJ2-3, the complete variable domain is DGGITQSPKYLFRKEGQNVTLSCEQNLNHDAMYWYRQDPGQGLRLIYYSQIVNDFQKGDIAEGYSVSREKKESFPLTVTSAQKNPTAFYLCASSEGGTDTQYFGPGTRLTVL.